Shown below are 13 T cell receptor beta chains from a single sample sequenced in a study of beta chain features in type 1 diabetes. Study results and caveats: Type 1 diabetes patients had moderately but significantly shorter TCRB CDR3s in all four CD4+ subsets.

Their target antigens are unknown. The study reverse transcribed the entire isolated RNA, so it sequenced expressed TCRB transcripts. Only in-frame clones appear in the TCRdb table, and some are missing; sequencing was by immunoSEQ multiplex PCR. The profile covers about 370,000 clones, with 9.6% appearing a single time and approximately 0.55% taken by the ten largest. The sample comprised central memory CD4+ T cells from blood. The receptors derive from a man in his thirties or forties with type 1 diabetes.

J is TRBJ1-5 and V is TRBV4-2; D gene ambiguous. The ends were cut back, 0 bases at V and 3 bases at J, with 3 bases in the middle. From germline, CDR1 is LGHNA and CDR2 YNFKEQ. The CDR3 totals 13 residues. This CDR3 is CASSQETNQPQHF. The CDR3 DNA reads as TGTGCCAGCAGCCAAGAAACCAATCAGCCCCAGCATTTT.

This clone appeared a few times. V and J are TRBV29-1 and TRBJ1-4, with 8 bases that match TRBD1. The CDR3 has 14 amino acids. Trimming took 7 bases from V and 5 from J; bases not matched to a gene: 9. Per germline, CDR1 SQVTM and CDR2 ANQGSEA. The CDR3 nucleotides are TGCAGCGCTGTGAGGACAGGGATAAATGAAAAACTGTTTTTT. Translating gives CSAVRTGINEKLFF. Drawing the rest from reference TRBV29-1 and TRBJ1-4, the complete variable domain is SAVISQKPSRDICQRGTSLTIQCQVDSQVTMMFWYRQQPGQSLTLIATANQGSEATYESGFVIDKFPISRPNLTFSTLTVSNMSPEDSSIYLCSAVRTGINEKLFFGSGTQLSVL.

V gene TRBV27 combines with J gene TRBJ1-5; D may be TRBD1 (6 bases). The CDR3 has 15 residues. The V end was cut by 0 bases, the J end by 7 bases, with 13 bases between. In germline, CDR1 is MNHEY, CDR2 SMNVEV (reference sequence). This CDR3 reads CASSLSMGAGQPQHF. CDR3 sequence (DNA): TGTGCCAGCAGTTTATCGATGGGGGCAGGCCAGCCCCAGCATTTT.

This chain links TRBV6-5 with TRBJ2-3; TRBD1 agrees at 8 bases. Germline assignment: CDR1 MNHEY and CDR2 SVGAGI. V shed 5 bases and J 4 bases; nucleotides not matched to a gene: 8. The CDR3 covers 15 residues. The CDR3 coding sequence is TGTGCCAGCAGTAACGGACAGGGAAAGGCAGATACGCAGTATTTT. The encoded protein is CASSNGQGKADTQYF.

The V call is TRBV4-3, the J call TRBJ2-1, with D unclear. Germline CDR1 and CDR2: LGHNA and YSLEER. The CDR3 runs 16 residues. The V end lost 1 base, the J end lost 1 base, and 11 bases lay between the germline ends. This chain's CDR3 is CASSQVNLISYNEQFF. Written as DNA, the CDR3 is TGCGCCAGCAGCCAAGTAAATTTGATTTCCTACAATGAGCAGTTCTTC.

The chain combines TRBV28 with TRBJ1-2; perhaps TRBD1 as D (5 bases). V was cut by 1 base and J by 6 bases, with 18 bases left in between. CDR1 and CDR2 from the germline V gene are MDHEN and SYDVKM. The CDR3 runs to 16 residues. CDR3 bases: TGTGCCAGCAGTTTATTTACGGGGGGTCTCTTGAATGGCTACACCTTC. The encoded protein is CASSLFTGGLLNGYTF.

This clone occurred a few times. This chain joins TRBV5-1 and TRBJ2-1; TRBD1 aligns across 9 bases. This CDR3 spans 15 amino acids. The germline V gene has CDR1 SGHRS and CDR2 YFSETQ. V shed 0 bases and J 7 bases; nucleotides not matched to a gene: 5. The CDR3 nucleotides read TGCGCCAGCAGCTTGGCACAGGGGGCGTTGAATGAGCAGTTCTTC. It codes for CASSLAQGALNEQFF.

At least ten counts were recorded for this clone. The gene calls are TRBV28 and TRBJ2-1; 11 bases agree with TRBD2. Trimming at V came to 6 bases and at J to 4 bases, leaving 8 bases not matched to a gene. The CDR3 totals 16 residues. The V gene's germline CDR1 is MDHEN and CDR2 SYDVKM. The CDR3 DNA reads as TGTGCCAGCAGAACTAGACTAGCGGGAAATTACAATGAGCAGTTCTTC. This sequence encodes CASRTRLAGNYNEQFF.

The rearrangement links TRBV28 to TRBJ1-3; D not certain. Trimming stripped 5 bases from V and 4 bases from J, with 12 bases between. The CDR3 consists of 14 residues. The germline gives CDR1 MDHEN, CDR2 SYDVKM. The CDR3 spells CASSRSGRGNTIYF. In nucleotides, the CDR3 is TGTGCCAGCAGTAGGTCCGGAAGGGGAAACACCATATATTTT.

With regard to this clone: A much larger clone lies a single base off, so this may be a read error. The chain uses TRBV4-2 and TRBJ2-4; 7 positions agree with TRBD2. The V gene's germline CDR1 is LGHNA and CDR2 YNFKEQ. The CDR3 extends over 15 amino acids. V lost 0 bases to trimming and J lost 9 bases; unmatched junction nucleotides: 8. The CDR3: CASSQEGREYRIQYF. CDR3 nucleotides: TGTGCCAGCAGCCAAGAAGGGCGGGAGTATCGCATTCAGTACTTC.

The chain links TRBV27 to TRBJ1-5, with TRBD1 as a possible D gene (6 bases). The V end lost 5 bases, the J end lost 7 bases, and 15 bases lay between the germline ends. CDR3 length: 14 amino acids. Germline loops: CDR1 MNHEY, CDR2 SMNVEV (reference sequence). CDR3 bases: TGTGCCAGCAGTCCAACCACAGGGTGGCAGCCCCAGCATTTT. It is translated as CASSPTTGWQPQHF.

This clone has only a few counts. The chain employs TRBV7-6 and TRBJ2-7; maybe TRBD2 (6 bases). The germline gives CDR1 SGHVS, CDR2 FNYEAQ. The CDR3 spans 15 residues. Trimming took off 6 bases at V and 0 bases at J, with 15 bases between the two ends. CDR3 coding DNA: TGTGCCAGCAGTCCCGGGACTCGGAGCTCCTACGAGCAGTACTTC. Protein product: CASSPGTRSSYEQYF. Looking up the rest from reference TRBV7-6 and TRBJ2-7 gives the full variable domain: GAGVSQSPRYKVTKRGQDVALRCDPISGHVSLYWYRQALGQGPEFLTYFNYEAQQDKSGLPNDRFSAERPEGSISTLTIQRTEQRDSAMYRCASSPGTRSSYEQYFGPGTRLTVT.

This clone has only one observation. The rearrangement joins TRBV9 to TRBJ1-3; D gene unclear. CDR1 SGDLS and CDR2 YYNGEE come from the germline V gene. CDR3 length equals 16 residues. Trimming removed 0 bases from V and 2 bases from J, with 12 bases in between. The CDR3 reads CASSVVPGSAGNTIYF. The CDR3 nucleotides read TGTGCCAGCAGCGTAGTTCCGGGAAGCGCTGGAAACACCATATATTTT.